The clone carrying this TCR beta chain has at least ten counts. The antigen is unknown. The CDR3 consists of 15 residues. CDR1 and CDR2 from the germline V gene are DFQATT and SNEGSKA (reference sequence). Trimming removed 2 bases from V and 4 bases from J, with 15 bases in between. The data originate from a study of read filtering for tumor transcriptome and immune sequencing. For the study at large: Transcriptome libraries were built from DNase-treated RNA. Per sample, TCR-region reads ranged about 3.5 to 11 million by IR-seq, roughly 85 to 1,400 by RNA-seq.

Findings of the study overall: Dropping single-read clonotypes raised IR-seq and RNA-seq shared-clonotype correlation.

From 300 to 450 ng of RNA, a library with molecular barcoded alpha/delta and beta/gamma adaptors was made. TCRdb re-called the reads with MiXCR, one entry per CDR3 protein. The sample includes over 45,000 distinct CDR3 sequences, more than 20% of them seen just once. This rearrangement joins TRBV20-1 to TRBJ1-5, with D unresolved. Sequences were obtained from a population of CD138-negative cells sorted from bone marrow. The sequence derives from a donor at least 40 years old with multiple myeloma. The CDR3 region has the DNA TGCAGTGCTAGACCGCCCGACGGGTTGAATCAGCCCCAGCATTTT. Translation gives CSARPPDGLNQPQHF.